These 6 T cell receptor beta chains were sequenced from one sample in a study of T cell responses to AZD1222 COVID-19 vaccine. The data were produced by immunoSEQ multiplex PCR, yet TCRdb's version contains in-frame clones alone and is incomplete. This table holds 150,000 or so clones, 92% found once. Sample: peripheral blood, taken on day 0 of AZD1222 vaccination. The receptors come from an adult in good health.

The chain links TRBV28 to TRBJ1-5; D unclear. There are 15 residues in the CDR3. V was cut by 8 bases and J by 0 bases, with 14 bases left in between. Germline-derived CDR1 and CDR2 are MDHEN and SYDVKM. CDR3 in DNA: TGTGCCAGCTTTGGCAACACGTATAGCAATCAGCCCCAGCATTTT. Encoded protein: CASFGNTYSNQPQHF.

This chain links TRBV24-1 with TRBJ2-2; 8 bases fit TRBD2. The germline V gene has CDR1 KGHDR and CDR2 SFDVKD. V dropped 9 bases and J dropped 4; count of bases not matched to a gene: 6. The length of the CDR3 is 14 residues. The chain's CDR3 is CATGGGRGTGELFF. CDR3 DNA: TGTGCCACCGGCGGGGGGAGGGGCACCGGGGAGCTGTTTTTT.

The chain couples TRBV19 to TRBJ2-1, with TRBD1 matching over 7 bases. The J segment lost 4 bases and the V segment lost 10 bases, leaving 13 bases of the junction unmatched. Germline CDR1 and CDR2: LNHDA and SQIVND (reference sequence). The CDR3 extends over 15 amino acids. The CDR3 region has the DNA TGTGCCACTCGAGACCCCGGGACAGAGTACAATGAGCAGTTCTTC. This translates into CATRDPGTEYNEQFF.

The rearrangement links TRBV29-1 to TRBJ1-2; maybe TRBD1 (6 bases). The CDR3 consists of 13 residues. Trimming shortened V by 0 bases and J by 8 bases, and 13 bases separated the two germline ends. The germline gives CDR1 SQVTM, CDR2 ANQGSEA. The CDR3 DNA is TGCAGCGTTGAAGACGATACGACAGGCGGCTACACCTTC. Translated, it gives CSVEDDTTGGYTF.

This clone appeared a few times. The gene calls are TRBV28 and TRBJ2-5; 8 nucleotides match TRBD1. With V trimmed by 4 bases and J by 5 bases, 3 bases remained unmatched. The CDR3 totals 13 residues. Germline CDR1 and CDR2: MDHEN and SYDVKM. CDR3 sequence reads: CASSSNRGETQYF. In DNA, the CDR3 is TGTGCCAGCAGTTCCAACAGGGGGGAGACCCAGTACTTC.

The chain recombines TRBV3-1 (or the pseudogene TRBV3-2) with TRBJ2-3; 14 nucleotides align to TRBD2. CDR3 length equals 16 residues. V lost 4 bases and J lost 6; bases outside the gene matches: 6. Germline values: CDR1 LGHDT, CDR2 YNNKEL (reference sequence). The CDR3 sequence is CASSLPGLAGDDTQYF. DNA of the CDR3: TGTGCCAGCAGCCTACCGGGACTAGCGGGGGATGATACGCAGTATTTT.